The T cell receptor beta chain under discussion was sequenced for a study of blood T cell repertoires in COVID-19. Looking at the study overall: Sites in the United States, Italy and Spain provided acute and convalescent COVID-19 samples. PBMCs, B-cell-depleted T cells, or T cells provided the cDNA or gDNA that made up the material.

Methods used by the authors: Reference gene primer amplification in the assay estimated nucleated cell counts. Sequenced by immunoSEQ multiplex PCR; TCRdb stores in-frame clones only, minus some. V and J calls and clone size are those listed in that table; D and trimming were worked out from the DNA. The sample has tens of thousands of clones, 88% seen once. The sequencing input was peripheral blood. The receptor was derived from a human donor in a cohort sampled during active COVID-19.

The CDR3 spells CASSPTTGGASYEQYF. CDR3 DNA sequence: TGTGCCAGCAGCCCCACCACGGGCGGGGCCTCCTACGAGCAGTACTTC. The genes are TRBV7-2 and TRBJ2-7; the D gene is possibly TRBD2 (6 bases). Trimming removed 5 bases from V and 0 bases from J, with 17 bases in between. This CDR3 has 16 residues. Per germline, CDR1 SGHTA and CDR2 FQGNSA.